One and the same sample provided the 18 T cell receptor beta chains below, sequenced in a study of T cell responses to AZD1222 COVID-19 vaccine. Assay used: immunoSEQ multiplex PCR; TCRdb lists only in-frame clones, some missing. The data show over 130,000 clones, almost 90% seen once. The sequencing here drew on peripheral blood, taken 28 days after the second AZD1222 dose. These receptors all come from an adult who received the AZD1222 COVID-19 vaccine.

The chain is built from TRBV19 and TRBJ1-2, with unresolved D. This CDR3 spans 14 amino acids. Trimming removed 3 bases at V and 0 bases at J, with 8 bases between. Germline values: CDR1 LNHDA, CDR2 SQIVND (reference sequence). The CDR3 DNA reads TGTGCCAGTAGTATGGACGGATCTAACTATGGCTACACCTTC. Residues: CASSMDGSNYGYTF.

This CDR3 is CASSIWDGYGYTF. CDR3 nucleotide sequence: TGTGCCAGTAGTATATGGGACGGCTATGGCTACACCTTC. This chain links TRBV19 with TRBJ1-2; TRBD1 is a possible D gene (5 bases). CDR1 and CDR2 from the germline V gene are LNHDA and SQIVND (reference sequence). The length of the CDR3 is 13 residues. V dropped 2 bases and J dropped 4 bases, with 8 bases sitting between them.

The chain links TRBV30 to TRBJ1-6, with D perhaps TRBD1 (6 bases). V dropped 8 bases and J dropped 4 bases, with 15 bases sitting between them. The CDR3 length is 14 residues. Germline CDR1 GTSNPN, CDR2 SVGIG (reference sequence). The CDR3 loop reads CAGWAGVYNSPLHF. The DNA for the CDR3 is TGTGCCGGGTGGGCAGGGGTTTATAATTCACCCCTCCACTTT.

The chain employs TRBV24-1 and TRBJ1-2; 11 bases are a match to TRBD1. V lost 3 bases and J lost 5; bases outside the gene matches: 13. Germline V CDR1 and CDR2: KGHDR, SFDVKD. The CDR3 contains 18 residues. CDR3 coding DNA: TGTGCCACCAGTGATGCTACCCGCGGGACAGGGGGTGGTTATGGCTACACCTTC. This codes for CATSDATRGTGGGYGYTF.

The chain combines TRBV30 with TRBJ2-7, with D perhaps matching TRBD2 (6 bases). Trimming took 2 bases from V and 2 from J, leaving 13 bases between them. The CDR3 is 14 residues long. The germline gives CDR1 GTSNPN, CDR2 SVGIG (reference sequence). The CDR3 region is CAWSHQGGTYEQYF. Here the CDR3 DNA reads TGTGCCTGGAGTCACCAAGGCGGGACCTACGAGCAGTACTTC.

This rearrangement joins TRBV4-1 to TRBJ1-3; D unresolved. V lost 1 base and J lost 4, with 8 bases in between. Germline V CDR1 and CDR2: MGHRA, YSYEKL. The CDR3 covers 14 residues. CDR3 bases: TGCGCCAGCAGCCAAGTGAGCCGGGGAAACACCATATATTTT. It encodes CASSQVSRGNTIYF.

Written as DNA, the CDR3 is TGTGCCAGTAGTACGGGACCGACTAATTCACCCCTCCACTTT. Residues: CASSTGPTNSPLHF. The gene calls are TRBV19 and TRBJ1-6; D possibly corresponds to TRBD1 (5 bases). The germline gives CDR1 LNHDA, CDR2 SQIVND (reference sequence). This CDR3 region has 14 residues. The ends were cut back, 4 bases at V and 6 bases at J, with 10 bases in the middle.

The chain combines TRBV5-1 with TRBJ1-5; TRBD1 agrees at 10 bases. V shed 5 bases and J 1 base; nucleotides not matched to a gene: 3. The CDR3 extends over 15 amino acids. CDR1 and CDR2 from the germline V gene are SGHRS and YFSETQ. CDR3 coding DNA: TGCGCCAGCAGACCGGACAGGGGGAGCAATCAGCCCCAGCATTTT. Translation: CASRPDRGSNQPQHF.

The CDR3 DNA reads TGTGCCAGCAGTCGACGGACGGGCGCTTTCTTT. Residues: CASSRRTGAFF. The rearrangement uses TRBV12-3 or TRBV12-4 and TRBJ1-1; D gene ambiguous. The V and J ends lost 5 bases and 11 bases respectively, with 12 bases between them. CDR3 length equals 11 residues.

This chain links TRBV5-5 with TRBJ1-5; D uncertain. V was pared by 3 bases and J by 4 bases, with 14 bases between. The CDR3 spans 15 residues. The germline gives CDR1 SGHKS, CDR2 YYEKEE (reference sequence). CDR3 residues: CASSSHAGRNQPQHF. The CDR3 DNA sequence: TGTGCCAGCAGCTCTCACGCGGGAAGGAATCAGCCCCAGCATTTT.

The chain recombines TRBV27 with TRBJ1-2, with 11 bases lining up with TRBD1. CDR3 length: 16 amino acids. Trimming cost V 5 bases and J 7 bases; bases outside gene matches: 12. In germline, CDR1 is MNHEY, CDR2 SMNVEV (reference sequence). The CDR3 sequence is CASSPFPGQGGFGYTF. DNA of the CDR3: TGTGCCAGCAGTCCTTTCCCGGGACAGGGGGGTTTTGGCTACACCTTC.

The V and J genes are TRBV10-3 and TRBJ1-4; possibly TRBD1 for D (6 bases). V was shortened by 3 bases and J by 6 bases, with 14 bases between the two germline ends. The CDR3 has 15 amino acids. Germline V gene data show CDR1 as ENHRY and CDR2 as SYGVKD. This chain's CDR3 is CAISEATGGYEKLFF. In DNA, the CDR3 is TGTGCCATCAGTGAAGCGACAGGAGGTTATGAAAAACTGTTTTTT.

V is TRBV4-3 and J is TRBJ1-3; 7 bases agree with TRBD1. The V gene's germline CDR1 is LGHNA and CDR2 YSLEER. This CDR3 comprises 18 residues. J gave up 4 bases and V 0 bases, and 12 bases lay outside the gene matches. The CDR3 DNA sequence: TGCGCCAGCAGCCAAGAAATAAGGGGGCAGGTCTCCGGAAACACCATATATTTT. It codes for CASSQEIRGQVSGNTIYF.

The chain links TRBV28 to TRBJ1-1; D is unresolved. Germline V lookup: CDR1 MDHEN, CDR2 SYDVKM. The CDR3 loop spans 14 amino acids. The V end lost 2 bases, the J end lost 1 base, and 8 bases lay between the germline ends. The chain's CDR3 is CASSLEVRNTEAFF. As DNA, the CDR3 is TGTGCCAGCAGTTTAGAGGTACGGAACACTGAAGCTTTCTTT.

This clone has a single count. The J gene is TRBJ1-1, the V gene TRBV24-1; tentatively, D is TRBD1 (6 bases). CDR3 length: 15 residues. V shed 7 bases and J shed 1 base, with 15 bases lying between them. Looked up from germline, CDR1 is KGHDR and CDR2 is SFDVKD. The CDR3 DNA reads TGTGCCACCAGCGCAACAGGGCTGGGGAACACTGAAGCTTTCTTT. Its translation is CATSATGLGNTEAFF.

This clone showed up just once. V and J are TRBV5-1 and TRBJ2-2, with 7 bases aligning to TRBD1. This CDR3 contains 14 residues. Germline CDR1 reads SGHRS; CDR2 reads YFSETQ. After removal of 5 bases from V and 4 bases from J, the junction contained 5 bases not matched to a gene. CDR3 residues: CASRGDRLTGELFF. The CDR3 DNA reads as TGCGCCAGCAGGGGGGACAGACTCACCGGGGAGCTGTTTTTT.

The chain combines TRBV28 with TRBJ1-1; perhaps TRBD1 as D (5 bases). The V end was cut by 1 base, the J end by 11 bases, with 8 bases between. The CDR3 length is 11 residues. Germline loops: CDR1 MDHEN, CDR2 SYDVKM. For the CDR3, the DNA is TGTGCCAGCAGTTTATCAGGGTCTGCTTTCTTT. Translating it yields CASSLSGSAFF.

This sequence joins TRBV19 and TRBJ1-5; 9 nucleotides match TRBD1. CDR1 and CDR2 (germline): LNHDA, SQIVND (reference sequence). The CDR3 runs 14 residues. V shed 6 bases and J 7 bases; nucleotides not matched to a gene: 7. This chain's CDR3 is CASSTTGGDQPQHF. For the CDR3, the DNA is TGTGCCAGTAGCACCACAGGGGGCGACCAGCCCCAGCATTTT.